The 17 T cell receptor beta chains below all came from one sample that was sequenced in a study of blood T cells in healthy people across ages. Together with a sample-barcoded 5' primer, a J-beta primer mix was included in a second PCR lasting about 7 to 12 cycles. TCRdb analysed the 5' RACE reads with MiXCR anew, one entry per CDR3 protein. Of hundreds of thousands of distinct CDR3 sequences listed, 20% to 30% were seen once; the top ten hold under 3%. A further study also used this sample, focusing on T cells of mothers and their children.

Sequenced: blood. These receptors all come from a boy aged 10-17 years in good health.

CDR3 DNA: TGTGCCACCAGTGACGGACAGGGTAAGGACGAGCAGTACTTC. Translation: CATSDGQGKDEQYF. The chain employs TRBV24-1 and TRBJ2-7, with TRBD1 matching 8 bases. CDR1 and CDR2 from the germline V gene are KGHDR and SFDVKD. V lost 4 bases to trimming and J lost 5 bases; unmatched junction nucleotides: 6. The CDR3 is 14 residues long.

This clonotype was recorded a few times. The J gene is TRBJ2-5, the V gene TRBV28, with 7 bases fitting TRBD1. The junction had 8 bases not matched to a gene; V was cut back by 2 bases and J by 2 bases. The CDR3 is 16 residues long. CDR1 is MDHEN, CDR2 SYDVKM, per germline. Here the CDR3 reads CASSLRRRRGQETQYF. For the CDR3, the DNA is TGTGCCAGCAGTTTAAGGCGGCGCAGGGGGCAAGAGACCCAGTACTTC.

This clonotype showed up just a few times. The chain combines TRBV25-1 with TRBJ1-5; D possibly corresponds to TRBD1 (5 bases). The CDR3 loop spans 17 amino acids. V shed 4 bases and J shed 0 bases, with 16 bases lying between them. Per germline, CDR1 MGHDK and CDR2 SYGVNS. Written as DNA, the CDR3 is TGTGCCAGCAGTGGGACCCACGACAGCCTTAGCAATCAGCCCCAGCATTTT. Translating it yields CASSGTHDSLSNQPQHF.

This clonotype was seen more than once but under ten times. This chain joins TRBV6-1 and TRBJ1-5; 8 bases agree with TRBD1. In germline, CDR1 is MNHNS, CDR2 SASEGT. Trimming at V came to 7 bases and at J to 6 bases, leaving 14 bases not matched to a gene. The CDR3 is 16 residues long. DNA of the CDR3: TGTGCCAGCACGCATGGTGGAATCGGACAGGGTCAGCCCCAGCATTTT. It is translated as CASTHGGIGQGQPQHF.

This chain joins TRBV14 and TRBJ2-5; no clear D gene. The end of the DNA aligns better with TRBJ2-1, so the J call may be wrong. This CDR3 is 14 amino acids long. Germline CDR1 is SGHDN and CDR2 is FVKESK. CDR3 region: CASSQFWGYNEQFF. CDR3 bases: TGTGCCAGCAGCCAATTTTGGGGCTACAATGAGCAGTTCTTC.

This clonotype occurred many times. The gene calls are TRBV12-3 or TRBV12-4 and TRBJ2-3; 15 bases agree with TRBD2. Trimming cost V 5 bases and J 0 bases; bases outside gene matches: 3. This CDR3 region has 17 residues. This chain's CDR3 is CASSAGTSGGSTDTQYF. CDR3 nucleotides: TGTGCCAGCAGTGCCGGGACTAGCGGGGGGAGCACAGATACGCAGTATTTT.

The rearrangement joins TRBV20-1 to TRBJ1-4, with D possibly matching TRBD1 (5 bases). Trimming pared 0 bases from V and 7 bases from J, leaving 24 bases between. In germline, CDR1 is DFQATT, CDR2 SNEGSKA (reference sequence). The CDR3 has 18 residues. CDR3 DNA sequence: TGCAGTGCTAGAGATGGCTGGGGCTCCGTTCTGGGGCGTGAAAAACTGTTTTTT. Protein product: CSARDGWGSVLGREKLFF.

The V gene is TRBV10-1, the J gene TRBJ2-1, with 8 bases identical to TRBD2. CDR1 is WNHNN, CDR2 SYGVQD, per germline (reference sequence). V lost 2 bases to trimming and J lost 8 bases; unmatched junction nucleotides: 5. The CDR3 has 14 amino acids. CDR3 DNA sequence: TGCGCCAGCAGTGAGACCCGGACTAGCCATGAGCAGTTCTTC. Encoded protein: CASSETRTSHEQFF.

A few counts support this clonotype. V is TRBV2 and J is TRBJ2-1; 8 bases are shared with TRBD2. This CDR3 spans 16 amino acids. Germline trimming cut 1 base from V and 3 bases from J; bases unmatched to any gene: 5. From germline, CDR1 is SNHLY and CDR2 FYNNEI. This CDR3 reads CASSEGGGTHYNEQFF. CDR3 coding DNA: TGTGCCAGCAGTGAAGGCGGGGGGACCCACTACAATGAGCAGTTCTTC.

V is TRBV2 and J is TRBJ2-1; 9 bases align to TRBD2. The CDR3 is 19 residues long. Trimming removed 4 bases from V and 0 bases from J; junction bases left unmatched: 13. Per germline, CDR1 SNHLY and CDR2 FYNNEI. For the CDR3, the DNA is TGTGCCAGCAGTGGACCTGGCGGGGGGGCATTGAGCTCCTACAATGAGCAGTTCTTC. It yields the protein CASSGPGGGALSSYNEQFF.

This clonotype has a handful of counts. The chain links TRBV6-1 to TRBJ2-7; 9 nucleotides match TRBD1. V lost 1 base, J lost 3 bases, and 4 bases stayed unmatched. The CDR3 is made up of 15 amino acids. The germline V gene has CDR1 MNHNS and CDR2 SASEGT. The CDR3 region has the DNA TGTGCCAGCAGTGAAGGACAGGGGGGGCACTACGAGCAGTACTTC. This translates into CASSEGQGGHYEQYF.

V and J are TRBV5-1 and TRBJ2-5, with D possibly being TRBD2 (6 bases). There are 15 residues in the CDR3. Germline CDR1 reads SGHRS; CDR2 reads YFSETQ. Trimming stripped 4 bases from V and 2 bases from J, with 15 bases between. Here the CDR3 reads CASSPPLEGQETQYF. Here the CDR3 DNA reads TGCGCCAGCAGCCCACCGTTGGAGGGGCAAGAGACCCAGTACTTC.

The chain carries TRBV3-1 and TRBJ2-7; 7 nucleotides match TRBD2. Trimming cost V 2 bases and J 0 bases; bases outside gene matches: 4. Germline CDR1 reads LGHDT; CDR2 reads YNNKEL (reference sequence). The CDR3 sequence is 15 residues long. The CDR3 region is CASSQPSGASYEQYF. In nucleotides, the CDR3 is TGTGCCAGCAGCCAACCCAGCGGGGCCTCCTACGAGCAGTACTTC.

The chain recombines TRBV12-3 or TRBV12-4 with TRBJ2-5, with D possibly TRBD1 on 7 matching bases. Matching the DNA end better, TRBJ2-7 makes the J call doubtful. CDR3 length equals 15 residues. CDR3 bases: TGTGCCAGCAGTCGCAGGGGGGTACTCCTCTACGAGCAGTACTTC. Its translation: CASSRRGVLLYEQYF.

In its sample, this clonotype was seen a few times. The V and J genes are TRBV7-9 and TRBJ1-3, with D unresolved. CDR3 length: 16 amino acids. V was cut by 2 bases and J by 0 bases, with 11 bases left in between. Germline values: CDR1 SEHNR, CDR2 FQNEAQ (reference sequence). The CDR3 here is CASSLISLSSGNTIYF. CDR3 sequence (DNA): TGTGCCAGCAGCTTAATCTCACTGAGCTCTGGAAACACCATATATTTT.

The rearrangement joins TRBV5-1 to TRBJ2-1; D is unresolved. This CDR3 comprises 12 residues. In germline, CDR1 is SGHRS, CDR2 YFSETQ. Trimming took off 0 bases at V and 10 bases at J, with 8 bases between the two ends. This chain's CDR3 is CASSLVSTEQFF. The DNA of the CDR3 is TGCGCCAGCAGCTTGGTCAGCACCGAGCAGTTCTTC.

The CDR3 protein is CASSETRGHETQYF. In DNA form, the CDR3 reads TGTGCCAGCAGCGAGACGAGAGGGCATGAGACCCAGTACTTC. The chain recombines TRBV7-3 with TRBJ2-5, with D possibly matching TRBD2 (5 bases). Germline V gives CDR1 SGHTA, CDR2 FQGTGA. CDR3 length: 14 amino acids. V was cut by 5 bases and J by 5 bases, with 15 bases left in between.